Below, 28 T cell receptor beta chains from the same sample are listed, as sequenced in a study of OX40 agonist ivuxolimab in advanced cancers. Sequenced by immunoSEQ multiplex PCR; TCRdb stores in-frame clones only, minus some. This sample has around 78,000 clones; about nine tenths occur once, and the top ten carry roughly 0.22%. The material was CD4+ or CD8+ T cells sorted from blood, obtained in a trial of the OX40 agonist ivuxolimab. These receptors were collected from an adult with an advanced solid tumor such as melanoma, head and neck, liver or kidney cancer.

The V and J genes are TRBV21-1 and TRBJ1-5; TRBD1, the D gene given by the table, was not confirmed from the DNA. TRBV21-1 is noted as a pseudogene. This CDR3 contains 17 residues. This CDR3 reads CASSKARRRVRNQPQHF. Here the CDR3 DNA reads TGTGCCAGCAGCAAAGCTCGGCGCAGGGTCCGCAATCAGCCCCAGCATTTT.

The V call is TRBV7-2, the J call TRBJ2-3, with D perhaps matching TRBD1 (6 bases). Trimming shortened V by 3 bases and J by 7 bases, and 14 bases separated the two germline ends. This CDR3 has 14 residues. Germline CDR1 SGHTA, CDR2 FQGNSA. The CDR3, as DNA: TGTGCCAGCAGCTTCAGGGTCCAGGGGAATACGCAGTATTTT. This gives the protein CASSFRVQGNTQYF.

The J gene is TRBJ2-7, the V gene TRBV6-1; TRBD2 agrees at 8 bases. This CDR3 contains 14 residues. V lost 5 bases and J lost 6; bases outside the gene matches: 9. The V gene's germline CDR1 is MNHNS and CDR2 SASEGT. The CDR3 reads CASSPSGRGFEQYF. The CDR3 nucleotides are TGTGCCAGCAGTCCCAGCGGGAGAGGATTCGAGCAGTACTTC.

The V call is TRBV4-2, the J call TRBJ1-1; possible D gene TRBD1, 5 bases. Looked up from germline, CDR1 is LGHNA and CDR2 is YNFKEQ. V shed 1 base and J shed 4 bases, with 16 bases lying between them. The CDR3 runs 16 residues. The CDR3 loop reads CASSQGGWGDSTEAFF. CDR3 nucleotides: TGTGCCAGCAGCCAAGGGGGTTGGGGGGATAGCACTGAAGCTTTCTTT.

The rearrangement joins TRBV4-2 to TRBJ2-7, with D possibly TRBD1 on 6 matching bases. With 5 bases removed from V and 3 bases from J, the gap between germline ends came to 11 bases. The CDR3 is made up of 13 amino acids. Per germline, CDR1 LGHNA and CDR2 YNFKEQ. The CDR3 DNA is TGTGCCAGCAGCTTAACAGGGTACTACGAGCAGTACTTC. Its translation is CASSLTGYYEQYF.

The V gene is TRBV7-2, the J gene TRBJ2-5; the D gene is possibly TRBD1 (5 bases). CDR3 length: 15 amino acids. Trimming removed 4 bases from V and 7 bases from J, with 19 bases in between. CDR1 is SGHTA and CDR2 is FQGNSA in the germline V gene. In DNA, the CDR3 is TGTGCCAGCAGCTCGCAAGGGGTAGGGGTGGCGACCCAGTACTTC. This codes for CASSSQGVGVATQYF.

The rearrangement uses TRBV5-6 and TRBJ2-3, with a weak D call TRBD1 (6 bases). Trimming shortened V by 0 bases and J by 2 bases, and 13 bases separated the two germline ends. Germline assignment: CDR1 SGHDT and CDR2 YYEEEE. This CDR3 spans 16 amino acids. The CDR3 here is CASSLVGAENTDTQYF. In nucleotides, the CDR3 is TGTGCCAGCAGCTTGGTGGGGGCAGAGAACACAGATACGCAGTATTTT.

The chain combines TRBV15 with TRBJ2-7; 10 bases are a match to TRBD1. The germline CDR1 and CDR2 sequences are LNHNV and YYDKDF (reference sequence). CDR3 size: 18 residues. With 3 bases clipped from V and 5 bases from J, the junction kept 16 bases outside the gene matches. CDR3 DNA: TGTGCCACCAGCAGGCCAATGGAGGGGGGGACAGGGGATAACGAGCAGTACTTC. It codes for CATSRPMEGGTGDNEQYF.

The rearrangement links TRBV27 to TRBJ1-1, with D tentatively TRBD1 (5 bases). This CDR3 is 16 amino acids long. Trimming removed 3 bases at V and 7 bases at J, with 21 bases between. Germline CDR1 reads MNHEY; CDR2 reads SMNVEV (reference sequence). The CDR3 loop is CASSFNNRIGRHEAFF. CDR3 bases: TGTGCCAGCAGTTTTAATAACAGGATTGGCAGACATGAAGCTTTCTTT.

The genes are TRBV7-2 and TRBJ2-1; 10 nucleotides agree with TRBD1. Germline CDR1 reads SGHTA; CDR2 reads FQGNSA. The CDR3 extends over 15 amino acids. The trim removed 1 base at V and 9 bases at J, leaving 6 bases unmatched. CDR3 sequence reads: CASSLVGQGEGEQFF. In DNA, the CDR3 is TGTGCCAGCAGCTTAGTCGGACAGGGGGAAGGTGAGCAGTTCTTC.

This chain uses TRBV5-1 with TRBJ1-4; D gene ambiguous. V was pared by 8 bases and J by 1 base, with 9 bases between. Germline CDR1 reads SGHRS; CDR2 reads YFSETQ. CDR3 length: 13 amino acids. The CDR3 spells CASSQVTNEKLFF. CDR3 coding DNA: TGCGCCAGTTCCCAGGTAACTAATGAAAAACTGTTTTTT. The variable domain in full, with the rest retrieved from reference TRBV5-1 and TRBJ1-4, is KAGVTQTPRYLIKTRGQQVTLSCSPISGHRSVSWYQQTPGQGLQFLFEYFSETQRNKGNFPGRFSGRQFSNSRSEMNVSTLELGDSALYLCASSQVTNEKLFFGSGTQLSVL.

V gene TRBV9 combines with J gene TRBJ1-2; TRBD1 matches at 8 bases. V lost 4 bases and J lost 4; bases outside the gene matches: 15. Germline CDR1 reads SGDLS; CDR2 reads YYNGEE. The CDR3 spans 17 residues. The CDR3 protein is CASSSPGQVQFSYGYTF. CDR3 sequence (DNA): TGTGCCAGCAGCTCACCGGGACAGGTCCAGTTCTCCTATGGCTACACCTTC.

V usage is TRBV6-1 and J usage is TRBJ1-2, with 8 bases identical to TRBD1. V was pared by 2 bases and J by 2 bases, with 1 base of the junction left unmatched. Per germline, CDR1 MNHNS and CDR2 SASEGT. There are 14 residues in the CDR3. CDR3 in DNA: TGTGCCAGCAGTGAATGGGACAGGAACTATGGCTACACCTTC. It specifies CASSEWDRNYGYTF.

This sequence joins TRBV10-3 and TRBJ2-7; D remains unclear. CDR3 length: 13 residues. The V gene's germline CDR1 is ENHRY and CDR2 SYGVKD. Trimming left V 8 bases short and J 0 bases short, with 11 bases between. The CDR3 loop is CAIALDTSYEQYF. CDR3 coding DNA: TGTGCCATCGCCCTTGACACCTCCTACGAGCAGTACTTC.

J is TRBJ1-1 and V is TRBV10-3; TRBD1 agrees at 7 bases. Unmatched junction bases numbered 6, after V lost 5 bases and J lost 0 bases. The CDR3 has 15 amino acids. Germline V gene data show CDR1 as ENHRY and CDR2 as SYGVKD. CDR3 nucleotides: TGTGCCATCAGTTCCCGGACAGGAATGAACACTGAAGCTTTCTTT. It yields the protein CAISSRTGMNTEAFF.

The rearrangement uses TRBV9 and TRBJ2-3; D remains ambiguous. CDR3 length: 15 residues. CDR1 is SGDLS and CDR2 is YYNGEE in the germline V gene. Trimming left V 4 bases short and J 3 bases short, with 15 bases between. The CDR3 is CASSLTGGYTDTQYF. The CDR3 DNA is TGTGCCAGCAGCCTCACTGGCGGCTATACAGATACGCAGTATTTT.

The rearrangement joins TRBV28 to TRBJ1-4; 7 bases match TRBD1. This CDR3 region has 16 residues. Trimming at V came to 2 bases and at J to 0 bases, leaving 3 bases not matched to a gene. Germline CDR1 is MDHEN and CDR2 is SYDVKM. CDR3 loop: CASSLNQGATNEKLFF. For the CDR3, the DNA is TGTGCCAGCAGTTTAAACCAGGGGGCAACTAATGAAAAACTGTTTTTT.

This clone was detected only once. The rearrangement links TRBV27 to TRBJ2-3; D is undetermined. The germline CDR1 and CDR2 sequences are MNHEY and SMNVEV (reference sequence). Trimming cost V 5 bases and J 6 bases, with 15 bases left between them. The CDR3 spans 14 residues. The CDR3 region is CASSVGPFADTQYF. The CDR3 nucleotides read TGTGCCAGCAGTGTAGGGCCCTTTGCGGATACGCAGTATTTT.

The chain uses TRBV28 and TRBJ2-7; the match to TRBD1 covers 7 bases. V gave up 6 bases and J gave up 2 bases; unmatched junction bases: 4. This CDR3 is built from 13 residues. Germline CDR1 reads MDHEN; CDR2 reads SYDVKM. The CDR3 protein is CASRMQGAYEQYF. DNA of the CDR3: TGTGCCAGCAGAATGCAGGGGGCCTACGAGCAGTACTTC.

The genes are TRBV25-1 and TRBJ2-3; D unclear. This CDR3 region has 11 residues. Germline assignment: CDR1 MGHDK and CDR2 SYGVNS. With 7 bases removed from V and 14 bases from J, the gap between germline ends came to 16 bases. CDR3 residues: CASMQDWVPYF. CDR3 in DNA: TGTGCCAGCATGCAAGATTGGGTCCCGTATTTT.

CDR3 DNA sequence: TGTGCCAGCAGTGATCCCGGTCGGACCTATGGCTACACCTTC. Translating it yields CASSDPGRTYGYTF. The chain combines TRBV6-6 with TRBJ1-2; D gene ambiguous. With 5 bases removed from V and 4 bases from J, the gap between germline ends came to 14 bases. Per germline, CDR1 MNHNY and CDR2 SVGAGI (reference sequence). This CDR3 has 14 residues.

The V and J genes are TRBV2 and TRBJ2-3; D gene ambiguous. The V and J ends lost 5 bases and 6 bases respectively, with 15 bases between them. CDR1 and CDR2 from the germline V gene are SNHLY and FYNNEI. The CDR3 is 14 amino acids. The CDR3 coding sequence is TGTGCCAGCAGTAAAGTAGGGTCCACGGATACGCAGTATTTT. It encodes CASSKVGSTDTQYF. The whole variable domain, filled in from reference TRBV2 and TRBJ2-3, reads EPEVTQTPSHQVTQMGQEVILRCVPISNHLYFYWYRQILGQKVEFLVSFYNNEISEKSEIFDDQFSVERPDGSNFTLKIRSTKLEDSAMYFCASSKVGSTDTQYFGPGTRLTVL.

The V call is TRBV4-3, the J call TRBJ2-1, with D unresolved. Germline assignment: CDR1 LGHNA and CDR2 YSLEER. V lost 1 base to trimming and J lost 0 bases, with 10 bases between them. The CDR3 is 16 amino acids. The CDR3 spells CASSQGLGSSYNEQFF. The CDR3 DNA sequence: TGCGCCAGCAGCCAAGGCTTAGGAAGCTCCTACAATGAGCAGTTCTTC.

The chain uses TRBV9 and TRBJ2-7; TRBD1 matches 9 bases. V dropped 3 bases and J dropped 2; count of bases not matched to a gene: 3. The CDR3 runs 14 residues. Germline V gene sequence: CDR1 SGDLS, CDR2 YYNGEE. The CDR3 region is CASSARTGAYEQYF. CDR3 nucleotides: TGTGCCAGCAGCGCCCGGACAGGGGCCTACGAGCAGTACTTC.

The chain combines TRBV2 with TRBJ2-1; TRBD2 agrees at 7 bases. CDR1 and CDR2 (germline): SNHLY, FYNNEI. The CDR3 length is 15 residues. Trimming cost V 8 bases and J 1 base; bases outside gene matches: 8. The chain's CDR3 is CASGRGSRSYNEQFF. The CDR3 nucleotides are TGTGCCAGCGGGCGCGGGAGTAGGTCCTACAATGAGCAGTTCTTC.

V and J are TRBV7-2 and TRBJ2-7; 7 bases agree with TRBD1. The CDR3 has 15 amino acids. V trimming: 5 bases; J trimming: 1 base; junction bases outside the gene matches: 8. CDR1 is SGHTA and CDR2 is FQGNSA in the germline V gene. CDR3 protein: CASSPDRDRSYEQYF. CDR3 DNA sequence: TGTGCCAGCAGCCCCGATAGGGACAGATCCTACGAGCAGTACTTC.

The genes are TRBV10-3 and TRBJ2-3; the match to TRBD2 covers 12 bases. The ends lost 5 bases at V and 6 bases at J; junction bases unmatched: 12. The CDR3 totals 17 residues. Germline V lookup: CDR1 ENHRY, CDR2 SYGVKD. In nucleotides, the CDR3 is TGTGCCATCAGTCCCCGGACTAGCGGGATCGGCGGGGATACGCAGTATTTT. Translation gives CAISPRTSGIGGDTQYF.

The genes are TRBV19 and TRBJ2-5; TRBD2 matches 7 bases. The CDR3 consists of 15 residues. The V and J ends lost 3 bases and 2 bases, in that order; junction bases with no gene match: 6. Germline CDR1 LNHDA, CDR2 SQIVND (reference sequence). For the CDR3, the DNA is TGTGCCAGTAGTATCCAGCGGGGACCTCAAGAGACCCAGTACTTC. Translated, it gives CASSIQRGPQETQYF. The variable domain in full, with the rest retrieved from reference TRBV19 and TRBJ2-5, is DGGITQSPKYLFRKEGQNVTLSCEQNLNHDAMYWYRQDPGQGLRLIYYSQIVNDFQKGDIAEGYSVSREKKESFPLTVTSAQKNPTAFYLCASSIQRGPQETQYFGPGTRLLVL.